These 2 T cell receptor beta chains came from one sample sequenced in a study of T cells in tuberculosis. Clones were read by immunoSEQ multiplex PCR, and TCRdb kept only the in-frame ones, dropping some. Of 24,000 or so clones in the sample, over 95% were seen once. The specimen sequenced was PBMCs. These receptors were taken from a donor aged 10-29 years with latent tuberculosis or without tuberculosis infection.

The V call is TRBV23-1, the J call TRBJ1-2; perhaps TRBD1 as D (6 bases). TRBV23-1 falls under the ORF class, with uncertain function. There are 13 residues in the CDR3. The V end lost 8 bases, the J end lost 5 bases, and 15 bases lay between the germline ends. CDR3 sequence: CASPKPGEYGYTF. Written as DNA, the CDR3 is TGCGCCAGCCCCAAACCAGGGGAGTATGGCTACACCTTC.

The chain recombines TRBV9 with TRBJ2-5; 10 bases are shared with TRBD1. The V gene's germline CDR1 is SGDLS and CDR2 YYNGEE. This CDR3 comprises 15 residues. After removal of 3 bases from V and 5 bases from J, the junction contained 7 bases not matched to a gene. The CDR3 DNA follows: TGTGCCAGCAGCGCGAGACAGGGGGCTGGGGAGACCCAGTACTTC. Its protein product is CASSARQGAGETQYF. The full variable domain, completed using reference TRBV9 and TRBJ2-5, is DSGVTQTPKHLITATGQRVTLRCSPRSGDLSVYWYQQSLDQGLQFLIQYYNGEERAKGNILERFSAQQFPDLHSELNLSSLELGDSALYFCASSARQGAGETQYFGPGTRLLVL.